The clone carrying this T cell receptor beta chain was picked up a small number of times. Its antigen remains unknown. The junction had 4 bases not matched to a gene; V was cut back by 2 bases and J by 2 bases. The CDR3 loop spans 16 amino acids. CDR1 and CDR2 from the germline V gene are MGHDK and SYGVNS. Before any sequencing was done, the ViraFEST assay used viral peptide pools to expand antigen-specific CD4+ T cells. Having been cultured for around nine days, the cells underwent CD4+ T cell isolation. The infection with SARS-CoV-2 (confirmed by PCR) occurred in this person between March and December 2020. It was two doses of either the BNT162b2 or mRNA-1273 vaccine that participants received. This sample is drawn from a study of vaccination effects on CD4 cells after COVID-19. For the study at large: Sampling occurred a median 72 days post second dose, range 14 to 241.

Profiled with immunoSEQ multiplex PCR; TCRdb holds only in-frame clones, not every one. The sample lists about 15,000 clones; less than 85% were seen once. General study results and limits: In convalescent patients, vaccine-induced clones largely differed from infection-induced clones.

The clonotype comes from a human donor who had a prior SARS-CoV-2 infection. The specimen comprised CD4+ T cells from PBMCs cultured with SARS-CoV-2 spike peptides, sampled after COVID-19 vaccination. The V call is TRBV25-1, the J call TRBJ2-2; 8 nucleotides align to TRBD2. CDR3 bases: TGTGCCAGCAGTGAACCCGGGAGGGCCAACACCGGGGAGCTGTTTTTT. It encodes CASSEPGRANTGELFF.